This TCR beta chain was captured in a study of shared clonotypes between healthy human individuals. Study-wide results and limits: The donor pool, a small one, limited the genetic and exposure-history diversity represented. Only blood was sampled; tissue repertoires likely differ.

Turning to this clone: Its antigen is still unknown.

Each replicate PCR on the sorted subsets used roughly 210 ng DNA (around 30,000 T cell genomes). Measured with immunoSEQ multiplex PCR; TCRdb has only the in-frame clones, and not every one. Of roughly 2.5 million clones in the sample, around 94% were seen once. The germline V gene has CDR1 KGHSH and CDR2 LQKENI. The length of the CDR3 is 13 residues. V shed 6 bases, J shed 6 bases, and the junction held 6 bases outside the gene matches. The specimen was naive CD4+ T cells sorted from blood. Regarding subset: CD45RA+ positively selected. The J gene is TRBJ2-7, the V gene TRBV18; TRBD1 matches at 9 bases. The sequence came from a young man in good health. CDR3 nucleotides: TGTGCCAGCTCGGACGGGACAGGGACCGAGCAGTACTTC. Protein product: CASSDGTGTEQYF.